This T cell receptor (beta chain) was sequenced during a study of blood T cells in healthy people across ages. Points from the study as a whole: Per million T cells, TCR beta diversity dropped about linearly as age rose. Researchers judged that diversity estimates from one million T cells fell short of true values.

A J-beta primer mix and a sample-barcoded 5' primer were used in a second PCR of about 7 to 12 cycles. MiXCR was run by TCRdb on the 5' RACE reads, yielding one entry per CDR3 protein. The data hold about 800,000 distinct CDR3 sequences, with 20% to 30% observed a single time. This clonotype has only a few counts. Antigen specificity is unknown. Trimming shortened V by 2 bases and J by 1 base, and 5 bases separated the two germline ends. The CDR3 has 13 amino acids. CDR1 and CDR2 (germline): KGHSH, LQKENI. The data were also submitted as part of a second study, on T cells of mothers and their children.

The source of this sequence is a boy aged 10-17 years in good health. The chain joins TRBV18 to TRBJ1-1; D is uncertain. Sequences were obtained from blood. The DNA for the CDR3 is TGTGCCAGCTCACCAAGGCCGAACACTGAAGCTTTCTTT. Translation gives CASSPRPNTEAFF. The entire variable domain, with the rest obtained from reference TRBV18 and TRBJ1-1, is as follows: NAGVMQNPRHLVRRRGQEARLRCSPMKGHSHVYWYRQLPEEGLKFMVYLQKENIIDESGMPKERFSAEFPKEGPSILRIQQVVRGDSAAYFCASSPRPNTEAFFGQGTRLTVV.